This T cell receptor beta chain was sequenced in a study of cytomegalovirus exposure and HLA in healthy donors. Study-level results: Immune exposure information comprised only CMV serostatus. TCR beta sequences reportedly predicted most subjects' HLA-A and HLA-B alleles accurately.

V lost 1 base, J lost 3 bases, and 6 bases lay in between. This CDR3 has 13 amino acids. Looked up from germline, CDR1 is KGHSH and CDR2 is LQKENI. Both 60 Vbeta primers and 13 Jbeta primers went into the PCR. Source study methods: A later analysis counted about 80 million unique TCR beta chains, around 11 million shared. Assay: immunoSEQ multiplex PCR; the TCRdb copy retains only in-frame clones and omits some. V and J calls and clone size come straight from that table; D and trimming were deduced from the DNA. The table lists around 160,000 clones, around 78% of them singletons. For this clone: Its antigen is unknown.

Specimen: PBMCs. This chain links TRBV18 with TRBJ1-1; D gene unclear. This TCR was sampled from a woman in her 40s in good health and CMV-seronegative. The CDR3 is CASSPLGDTEAFF. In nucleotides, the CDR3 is TGTGCCAGCTCACCACTTGGAGACACTGAAGCTTTCTTT.